This entry lists 17 T cell receptor beta chains sequenced from one sample in a study of blood T cell repertoires in COVID-19. This table comes from immunoSEQ multiplex PCR, and its TCRdb copy is limited to in-frame clones, with some not included. The sample has over 200,000 clones, approximately 90% seen once. Source material: peripheral blood. The receptors derive from a man aged 25 to 40 who had recovered from COVID-19.

The CDR3 spells CASSRQYRSDNEKLFF. The CDR3 DNA reads TGTGCCAGCAGCCGACAATACAGGTCGGATAATGAAAAACTGTTTTTT. The rearrangement joins TRBV5-5 to TRBJ1-4, with D possibly TRBD1 on 5 matching bases. Trimming removed 4 bases from V and 4 bases from J, with 17 bases in between. Germline V gene sequence: CDR1 SGHKS, CDR2 YYEKEE (reference sequence). The CDR3 runs to 16 residues.

This chain joins TRBV4-2 and TRBJ1-1; 8 positions agree with TRBD1. Germline CDR1 is LGHNA and CDR2 is YNFKEQ. The V and J ends lost 1 base and 0 bases, in that order; junction bases with no gene match: 4. The CDR3 loop spans 16 amino acids. CDR3 amino acids: CASSQGQGTLNTEAFF. For the CDR3, the DNA is TGTGCCAGCAGCCAAGGACAGGGGACCCTGAACACTGAAGCTTTCTTT.

The chain carries TRBV7-6 and TRBJ2-2; D possibly corresponds to TRBD2 (5 bases). The CDR3 is 16 residues long. The germline V gene has CDR1 SGHVS and CDR2 FNYEAQ. Trimming removed 0 bases at V and 2 bases at J, with 10 bases between. This chain's CDR3 is CASSLAPGSNTGELFF. The CDR3 DNA reads TGTGCCAGCAGCTTAGCGCCGGGAAGTAACACCGGGGAGCTGTTTTTT.

This sequence joins TRBV9 and TRBJ2-1; D possibly corresponds to TRBD1 (6 bases). The CDR3 length is 14 residues. Between the trimmed V and J ends, which lost 4 bases and 14 bases, there was a span of 22 bases. CDR1 and CDR2 (germline): SGDLS, YYNGEE. CDR3 bases: TGTGCCAGCAGCCCCCAGAGAGGCAGGGGAGATGAGTTCTTC. This translates into CASSPQRGRGDEFF.

The chain links TRBV27 to TRBJ1-2, with D maybe TRBD1 (5 bases). CDR1 MNHEY and CDR2 SMNVEV come from the germline V gene (reference sequence). Between the trimmed V and J ends, which lost 2 bases and 6 bases, there was a span of 13 bases. The CDR3 extends over 14 amino acids. CDR3 nucleotide sequence: TGTGCCAGCAGTTTAAAAGGGTCAGGGAATGGCTACACCTTC. Protein: CASSLKGSGNGYTF.

This sequence joins TRBV9 and TRBJ2-5; D may be TRBD1 (5 bases). This CDR3 has 14 residues. The V gene lost 0 bases and the J gene lost 5 bases, with 11 bases spanning the gap. CDR1 SGDLS and CDR2 YYNGEE come from the germline V gene. The CDR3 coding sequence is TGTGCCAGCAGCGTAGGGATATCAGGGGAGACCCAGTACTTC. Translated: CASSVGISGETQYF.

The genes are TRBV10-1 and TRBJ1-1; 7 nucleotides agree with TRBD1. CDR1 and CDR2 (germline): WNHNN, SYGVQD (reference sequence). V shed 0 bases, J shed 10 bases, and the junction held 8 bases outside the gene matches. The CDR3 is made up of 14 amino acids. The CDR3 is CASSESGVNRGAFF. The DNA for the CDR3 is TGCGCCAGCAGTGAGTCGGGGGTAAACAGGGGAGCTTTCTTT.

This clone was picked up a small number of times. The chain combines TRBV6-6 with TRBJ1-6, with TRBD1 matching over 8 bases. There are 14 residues in the CDR3. Unmatched junction bases numbered 3, after V lost 5 bases and J lost 6 bases. From germline, CDR1 is MNHNY and CDR2 SVGAGI (reference sequence). The CDR3 here is CASSDDRGNSPLHF. For the CDR3, the DNA is TGTGCCAGCAGTGATGACAGGGGTAATTCACCCCTCCACTTT.

The CDR3 here is CASSSPSLVTNTEAFF. The CDR3 DNA sequence: TGTGCCAGCAGTTCTCCTTCACTTGTTACGAACACTGAAGCTTTCTTT. The J gene is TRBJ1-1, the V gene TRBV11-2; D is uncertain. The CDR3 covers 16 residues. V dropped 6 bases and J dropped 1 base, with 18 bases sitting between them. Germline V gene lookup returns CDR1 SGHAT and CDR2 FQNNGV.

The chain couples TRBV27 to TRBJ2-7, with D possibly being TRBD2 (6 bases). Germline V gene lookup returns CDR1 MNHEY and CDR2 SMNVEV (reference sequence). This CDR3 spans 13 amino acids. V was shortened by 6 bases and J by 2 bases, with 11 bases between the two germline ends. The CDR3 is CASRYGGAYEQYF. The CDR3 DNA is TGTGCCAGCAGGTACGGGGGTGCCTACGAGCAGTACTTC.

This rearrangement joins TRBV12-3 or TRBV12-4 to TRBJ1-3; 7 bases fit TRBD1. The CDR3 consists of 13 residues. V shed 5 bases, J shed 5 bases, and the junction held 3 bases outside the gene matches. CDR3 residues: CASSGQVRNTIYF. CDR3 coding DNA: TGTGCCAGCAGTGGACAGGTCAGAAACACCATATATTTT.

The V gene is TRBV14, the J gene TRBJ1-2, with D maybe TRBD1 (6 bases). CDR3 length: 13 amino acids. Trimming pared 4 bases from V and 7 bases from J, leaving 13 bases between. CDR1 is SGHDN, CDR2 FVKESK, per germline. The CDR3 protein is CASSLQGTAGYTF. In DNA, the CDR3 is TGTGCCAGCAGCCTTCAGGGGACGGCTGGCTACACCTTC.

J is TRBJ1-5 and V is TRBV10-3; D perhaps matches TRBD1 (6 bases). The V gene's germline CDR1 is ENHRY and CDR2 SYGVKD. The CDR3 spans 16 residues. Trimming took 1 base from V and 0 from J, leaving 10 bases between them. The CDR3 spells CAISEFGGLSNQPQHF. The CDR3 DNA is TGTGCCATCAGTGAGTTTGGGGGCCTTAGCAATCAGCCCCAGCATTTT.

V usage is TRBV3-1 (or the pseudogene TRBV3-2) and J usage is TRBJ1-1; 7 nucleotides line up with TRBD1. With 2 bases clipped from V and 3 bases from J, the junction kept 3 bases outside the gene matches. This CDR3 is built from 14 residues. The V gene's germline CDR1 is LGHDT and CDR2 YNNKEL (reference sequence). The CDR3: CASSQQTGHTEAFF. The DNA for the CDR3 is TGTGCCAGCAGCCAACAGACAGGGCACACTGAAGCTTTCTTT.

The gene calls are TRBV13 and TRBJ1-1; D gene unclear. Trimming removed 1 base from V and 4 bases from J, with 13 bases in between. The CDR3 consists of 15 residues. Germline loops: CDR1 PRHDT, CDR2 FYEKMQ (reference sequence). The CDR3 is CASSLDSRAGTEAFF. CDR3 sequence (DNA): TGTGCCAGCAGCTTAGATTCGAGGGCGGGCACTGAAGCTTTCTTT.

For this clone: The identical CDR3 is also encoded by other nucleotide sequences in the sample. The V and J genes are TRBV5-1 and TRBJ2-3, with TRBD1 identical over 9 bases. The length of the CDR3 is 14 residues. CDR1 is SGHRS and CDR2 is YFSETQ in the germline V gene. The J segment lost 4 bases and the V segment lost 4 bases, leaving 4 bases of the junction unmatched. The CDR3: CASSPGQGSDTQYF. In DNA, the CDR3 is TGCGCCAGCAGCCCGGGACAGGGTTCAGATACGCAGTATTTT.

A single count supports this clone. The chain is built from TRBV5-1 and TRBJ2-3, with D possibly matching TRBD2 (6 bases). V lost 4 bases and J 0 bases, leaving 15 bases between the germline ends. The germline V gene encodes CDR1 SGHRS and CDR2 YFSETQ. This CDR3 spans 16 amino acids. CDR3 DNA sequence: TGCGCCAGCAGCCAACCCCGACTAGTAAGCACAGATACGCAGTATTTT. Translation gives CASSQPRLVSTDTQYF.